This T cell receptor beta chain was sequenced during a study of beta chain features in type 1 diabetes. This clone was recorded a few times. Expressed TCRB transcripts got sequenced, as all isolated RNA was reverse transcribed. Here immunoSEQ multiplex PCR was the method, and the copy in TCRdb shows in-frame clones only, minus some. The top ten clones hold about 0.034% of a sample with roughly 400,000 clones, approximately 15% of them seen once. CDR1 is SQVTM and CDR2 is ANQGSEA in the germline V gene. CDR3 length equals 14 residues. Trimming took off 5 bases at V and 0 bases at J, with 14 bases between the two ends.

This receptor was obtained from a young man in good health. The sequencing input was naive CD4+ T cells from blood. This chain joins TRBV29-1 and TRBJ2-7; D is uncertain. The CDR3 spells CSVFKETCSYEQYV. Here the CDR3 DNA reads TGCAGCGTTTTCAAGGAAACCTGCTCCTACGAGCAGTACGTC.